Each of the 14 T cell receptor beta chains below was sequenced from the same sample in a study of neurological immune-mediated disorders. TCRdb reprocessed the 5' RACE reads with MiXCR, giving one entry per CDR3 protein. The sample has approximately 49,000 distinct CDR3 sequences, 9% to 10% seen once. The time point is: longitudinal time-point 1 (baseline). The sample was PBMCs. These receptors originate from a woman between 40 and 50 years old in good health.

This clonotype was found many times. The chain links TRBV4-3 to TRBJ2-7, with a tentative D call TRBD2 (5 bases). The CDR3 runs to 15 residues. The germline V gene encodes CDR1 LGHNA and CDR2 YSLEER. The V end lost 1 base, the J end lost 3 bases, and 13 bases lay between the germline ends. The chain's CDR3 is CASSQGAEAIYEQYF. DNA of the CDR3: TGCGCCAGCAGCCAAGGGGCGGAGGCAATCTACGAGCAGTACTTC.

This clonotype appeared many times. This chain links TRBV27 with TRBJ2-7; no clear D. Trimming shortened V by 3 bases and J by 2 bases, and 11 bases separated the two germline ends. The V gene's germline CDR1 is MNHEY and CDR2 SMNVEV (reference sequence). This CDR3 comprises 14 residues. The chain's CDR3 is CASSFTTFPYEQYF. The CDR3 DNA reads TGTGCCAGCAGTTTTACCACCTTCCCCTACGAGCAGTACTTC.

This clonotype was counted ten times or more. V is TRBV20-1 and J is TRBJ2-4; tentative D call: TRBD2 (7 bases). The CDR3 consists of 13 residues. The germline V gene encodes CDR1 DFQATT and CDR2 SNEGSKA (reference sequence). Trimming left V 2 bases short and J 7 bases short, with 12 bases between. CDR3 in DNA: TGCAGTGCTAGAATAGGGGGGGAGAACATTCAGTACTTC. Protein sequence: CSARIGGENIQYF.

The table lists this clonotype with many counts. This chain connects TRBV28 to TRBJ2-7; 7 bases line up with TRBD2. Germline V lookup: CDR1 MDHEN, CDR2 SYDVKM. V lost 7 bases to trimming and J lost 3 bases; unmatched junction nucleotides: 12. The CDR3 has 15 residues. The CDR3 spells CASNSGGTNLYEQYF. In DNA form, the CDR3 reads TGTGCCAGCAATTCGGGCGGGACTAACCTCTACGAGCAGTACTTC.

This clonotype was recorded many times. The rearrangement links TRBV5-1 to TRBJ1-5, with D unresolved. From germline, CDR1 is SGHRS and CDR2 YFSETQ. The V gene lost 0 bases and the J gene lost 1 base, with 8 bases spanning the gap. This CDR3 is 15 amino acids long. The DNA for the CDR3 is TGCGCCAGCAGCTTGGGAGGGAAAAGCAATCAGCCCCAGCATTTT. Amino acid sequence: CASSLGGKSNQPQHF. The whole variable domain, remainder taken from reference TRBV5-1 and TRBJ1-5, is KAGVTQTPRYLIKTRGQQVTLSCSPISGHRSVSWYQQTPGQGLQFLFEYFSETQRNKGNFPGRFSGRQFSNSRSEMNVSTLELGDSALYLCASSLGGKSNQPQHFGDGTRLSIL.

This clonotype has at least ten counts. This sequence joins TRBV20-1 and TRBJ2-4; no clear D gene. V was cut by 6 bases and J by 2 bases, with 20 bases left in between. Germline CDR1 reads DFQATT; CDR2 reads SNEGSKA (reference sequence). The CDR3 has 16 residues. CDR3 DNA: TGCAGTGCCCGAGCCCCCGCCCTAGAGACCAAAAACATTCAGTACTTC. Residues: CSARAPALETKNIQYF.

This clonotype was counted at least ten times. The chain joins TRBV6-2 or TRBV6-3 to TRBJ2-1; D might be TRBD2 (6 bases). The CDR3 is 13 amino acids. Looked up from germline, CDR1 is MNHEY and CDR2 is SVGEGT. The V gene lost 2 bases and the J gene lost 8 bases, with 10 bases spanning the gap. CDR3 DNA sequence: TGTGCCAGCAGTTACCACCCGGGAGATGAGCAGTTCTTC. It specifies CASSYHPGDEQFF.

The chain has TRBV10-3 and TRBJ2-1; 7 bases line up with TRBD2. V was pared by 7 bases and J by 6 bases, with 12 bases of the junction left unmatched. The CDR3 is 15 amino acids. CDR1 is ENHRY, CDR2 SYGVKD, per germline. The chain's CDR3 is CAITRAGPVLNEQFF. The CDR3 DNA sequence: TGTGCCATCACCAGAGCGGGGCCGGTCCTCAATGAGCAGTTCTTC.

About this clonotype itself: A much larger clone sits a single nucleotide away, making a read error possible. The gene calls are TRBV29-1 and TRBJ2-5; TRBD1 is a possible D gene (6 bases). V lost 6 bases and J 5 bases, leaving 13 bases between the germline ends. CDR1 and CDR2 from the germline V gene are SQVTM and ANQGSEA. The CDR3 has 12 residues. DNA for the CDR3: TGCAGCGTCGCGGACAGTGAGGAGACCCAGTACTTC. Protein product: CSVADSEETQYF.

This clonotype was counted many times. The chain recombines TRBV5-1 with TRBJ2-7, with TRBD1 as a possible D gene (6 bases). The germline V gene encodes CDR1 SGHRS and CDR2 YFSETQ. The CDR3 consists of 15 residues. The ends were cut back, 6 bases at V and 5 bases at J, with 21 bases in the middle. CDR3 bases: TGCGCCAGCACCTTCTCTCAGGGGCGCGGCGACGAGCAGTACTTC. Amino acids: CASTFSQGRGDEQYF.

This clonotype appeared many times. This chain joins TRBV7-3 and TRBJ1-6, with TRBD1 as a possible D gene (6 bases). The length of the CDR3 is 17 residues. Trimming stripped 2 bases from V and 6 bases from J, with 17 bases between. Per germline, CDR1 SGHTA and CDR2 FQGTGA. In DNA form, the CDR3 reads TGTGCCAGCAGCTTACGGGGGGGCCCGGGGGCTAATTCACCCCTCCACTTT. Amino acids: CASSLRGGPGANSPLHF. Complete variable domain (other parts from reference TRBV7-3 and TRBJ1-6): GAGVSQTPSNKVTEKGKYVELRCDPISGHTALYWYRQSLGQGPEFLIYFQGTGAADDSGLPNDRFFAVRPEGSVSTLKIQRTERGDSAVYLCASSLRGGPGANSPLHFGNGTRLTVT.

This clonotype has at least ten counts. The CDR3 DNA follows: TGCGCCAGCAGCTTGCGTTACGGGGGAGGCGAGCAGTACTTC. Translation gives CASSLRYGGGEQYF. V and J are TRBV5-1 and TRBJ2-7; possibly TRBD2 for D (6 bases). The V gene lost 1 base and the J gene lost 6 bases, with 14 bases spanning the gap. Germline V gives CDR1 SGHRS, CDR2 YFSETQ. The CDR3 runs 14 residues.

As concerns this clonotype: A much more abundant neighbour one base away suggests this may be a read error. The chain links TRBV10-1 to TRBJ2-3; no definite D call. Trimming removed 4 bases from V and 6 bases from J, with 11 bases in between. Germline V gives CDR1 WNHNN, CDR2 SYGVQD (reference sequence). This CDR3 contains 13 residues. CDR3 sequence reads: CASSVPNSDTQYF. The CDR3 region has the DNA TGCGCCAGCAGTGTCCCTAACAGTGATACGCAGTATTTT.

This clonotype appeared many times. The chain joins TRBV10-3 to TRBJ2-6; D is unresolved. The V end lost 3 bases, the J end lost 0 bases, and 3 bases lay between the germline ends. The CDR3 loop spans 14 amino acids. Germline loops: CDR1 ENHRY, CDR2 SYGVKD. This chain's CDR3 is CAISDGSGANVLTF. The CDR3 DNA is TGTGCCATCAGTGACGGCTCTGGGGCCAACGTCCTGACTTTC.